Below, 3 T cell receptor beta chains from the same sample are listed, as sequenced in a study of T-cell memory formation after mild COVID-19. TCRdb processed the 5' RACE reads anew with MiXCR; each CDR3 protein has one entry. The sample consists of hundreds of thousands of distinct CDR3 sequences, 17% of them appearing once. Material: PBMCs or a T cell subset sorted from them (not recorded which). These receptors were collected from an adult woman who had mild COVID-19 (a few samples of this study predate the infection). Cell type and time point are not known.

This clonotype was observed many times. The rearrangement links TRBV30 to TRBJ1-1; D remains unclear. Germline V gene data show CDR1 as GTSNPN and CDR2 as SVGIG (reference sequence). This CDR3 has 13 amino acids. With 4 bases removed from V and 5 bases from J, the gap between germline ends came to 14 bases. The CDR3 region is CAWTPDPGTEAFF. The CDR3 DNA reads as TGTGCCTGGACCCCAGATCCGGGTACTGAAGCTTTCTTT.

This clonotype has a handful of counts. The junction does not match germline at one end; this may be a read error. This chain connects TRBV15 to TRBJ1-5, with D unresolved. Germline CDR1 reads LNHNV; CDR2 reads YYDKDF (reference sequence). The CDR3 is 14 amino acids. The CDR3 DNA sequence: TGTGCCACCAGCAGTAAAAAGACGATACCTCGCTTACGTTTT. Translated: CATSSKKTIPRLRF.

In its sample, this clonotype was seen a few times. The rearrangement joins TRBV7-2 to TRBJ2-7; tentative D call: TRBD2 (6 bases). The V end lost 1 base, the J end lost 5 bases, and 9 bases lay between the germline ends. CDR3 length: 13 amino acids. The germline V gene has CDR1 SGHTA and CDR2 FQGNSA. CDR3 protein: CASSLETSNEQYF. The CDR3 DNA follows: TGTGCCAGCAGCTTAGAGACTAGTAACGAGCAGTACTTC.